Below, one T cell receptor beta chain is given with its context. The antigen it binds to is not known. Base qualities are missing; no much larger clone stands one base away. Donors were 39 systemically healthy Caucasian individuals from Russia aged roughly 6 to 90 years. Each donor gave around 9.9 milliliters of peripheral blood, collected into EDTA-treated Vacutainer tubes. PBMCs were isolated by Ficoll-Paque density-gradient centrifugation, with at least 7 million obtained per sample. Trizol reagent was used to extract total RNA from PBMCs, with at least 5 micrograms per sample. Naive CD45RAhigh/CD27high T cell percentages were measured by flow cytometry on a PBMC aliquot from every donor. As encoded in the germline V gene, CDR1 is SGHRS while CDR2 is YFSETQ. Measured from the cysteine to the phenylalanine, the CDR3 is 14 residues long. Of all the DNA, just the CDR3 is kept, 42 bases in frame from base 1. For this chain, trimming is 7 bases at the V end and 2 bases at the J end, and the number of junction bases without a gene match is 5.

The record originates from a study of blood T cells in healthy people across ages (dated by TCRdb to the mid-2010s). Study-wide context: In model experiments, roughly one uniquely barcoded TCR beta cDNA molecule per two T cells was captured by template switching. To track age-related changes in TCR beta repertoire diversity, the study relied on deep sequencing normalized with unique cDNA molecular identifiers. For two donors (one aged 18 to 30 and one aged 80 or older), the study analyzed two additional independent replicas of 1 million unique cDNA reads from the same blood draw. Donors of different ages were randomly distributed across sequencing lanes to avoid experimental bias. Four age groups were formed from the donors: young (average roughly 15 years), middle-aged (around 37), aged (more than 55) and long-lived (82). What the work shows at the level of the full study, not this receptor alone: Because profiling used bulk unsorted PBMCs, naive and antigen-experienced compartments could not be compared conclusively. Observed TCR beta diversity per million T cells fell roughly linearly with age, and a significant reduction was already apparent by age approximately 41. The CMV infection status of donors was not known, potentially confounding age-related changes in expanded clonotypes. Estimates of total diversity based on one million sequenced T cells were regarded as lower bounds and as underestimates. Observed TCR beta diversity correlated strongly with the percentage of naive T cells measured by flow cytometry. Compared with the aged group, the long-lived group had more naive CD4+ T cells, fewer expanded clones and increased TCR diversity, a pattern suggesting age selection.

Library generation was performed with 5' RACE. Sequencer: Illumina HiSeq 2500. A second PCR of roughly 6 to 11 cycles was run with a J-beta primer mix and a sample-barcoded 5' primer. A unique molecular identifier was introduced onto each TCR beta cDNA molecule by a template-switch 5' adaptor carrying 12 random nucleotides. At least 3 million CDR3-containing paired-end reads were obtained from each sample. The Mint cDNA synthesis kit, primed by a TRBC-specific oligonucleotide, was used to synthesize first-strand cDNA from all RNA. All cDNA was treated with uracil-DNA glycosylase and then went through a first 18-cycle PCR with the universal primers M1SS and BC2_uni_R. As for how the authors treated the data: For normalization, 1 million high-quality reads were randomly selected from each sample, with every read carrying a distinct molecular identifier. Instead of being binned into consensus sequences, reads that shared molecular identifiers were thrown out. MiTCR, with a Q25 quality threshold and the strictest error-elimination algorithm, was used for CDR3 identification, clonotype clustering and error correction. A nonparametric unseen species model using Euler transformation provided a lower-bound estimate of total TCR beta diversity. The public reads were reanalyzed by TCRdb: fastp trimming at Q25, MiXCR alignment, in-frame beta chains only. CDR3 protein duplicates are merged, each entry listing the most common genes and DNA. These V and J calls rely on TCRdb rather than the paper's analysis. In this sample the table shows approximately 850,000 distinct CDR3 sequences, under 45% of which occur a single time. The ten largest clones represent under 20% of the sample.

The V gene is TRBV5-1 and the J gene is TRBJ2-3, with 9 middle bases fitting TRBD2. This TCR was recovered from a man aged 55 to 70 in good health. Sequenced sample: blood. CDR3 sequence: CASGWGLATDTQYF. The DNA is as follows: TGCGCCAGCGGTTGGGGACTAGCCACAGATACGCAGTATTTT.